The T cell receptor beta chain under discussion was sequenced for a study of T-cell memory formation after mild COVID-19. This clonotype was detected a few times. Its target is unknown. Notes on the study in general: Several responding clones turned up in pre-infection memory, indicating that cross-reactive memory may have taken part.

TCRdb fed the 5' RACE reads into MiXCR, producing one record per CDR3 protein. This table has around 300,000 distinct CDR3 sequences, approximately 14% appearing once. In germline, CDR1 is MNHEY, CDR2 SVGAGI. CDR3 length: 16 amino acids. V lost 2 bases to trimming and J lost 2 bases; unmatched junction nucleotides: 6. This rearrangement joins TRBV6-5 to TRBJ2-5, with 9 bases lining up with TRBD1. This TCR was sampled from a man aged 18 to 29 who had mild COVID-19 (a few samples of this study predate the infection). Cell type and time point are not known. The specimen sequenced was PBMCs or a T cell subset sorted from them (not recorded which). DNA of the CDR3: TGTGCCAGCAGTTACCCGGGACAGGGTGAACAAGAGACCCAGTACTTC. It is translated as CASSYPGQGEQETQYF.